This T cell receptor beta chain was sequenced in a study of cytomegalovirus exposure and HLA in healthy donors (dated by TCRdb to 2015 to 2018). Regarding the research as a whole: According to an earlier analysis of a few hundred of the donors, about 179 million T cells yielded 90 million to 130 million unique TCR beta sequences and 276 Gb of sequence data. In a later genetic analysis, genome-wide SNP genotypes for 398 of the 666 donors were used, and that subset was treated as a discovery cohort. Roughly five DR-DQ haplotypes were handled as single units for association and clustering, since linkage in the cohort was strong. HLA typing covered class I and class II loci at four-digit resolution. All discovery cohort repertoires had been generated on a single sequencing platform. Of the 300 to 450 genotyped donors, around 81% fell in the genetic ancestry cluster associated with self-reported Caucasian donors. Rather than drawing on any new phenotypic data, the later analysis identified candidate immune exposures from TCR beta sequences and the way those sequences occurred across donors. To predict cytomegalovirus infection status, the study brought together high-throughput TCR immunosequencing, statistical association of individual TCRs with disease status, and machine learning. An earlier analysis of 587 of the donors used high-throughput TCR beta sequencing to judge whether each TCR beta V gene segment behaved as functional or pseudogenic. Along with the roughly 670-subject first cohort, a separate validation cohort of around 110 different subjects was used. On average, approximately 250,000 unique TCR beta nucleotide sequences were sequenced per donor among some 430 genotyped donors of the cohort, with 15% to 20% of those sequences being non-productive. The study aimed to test whether cataloging public T cell receptors could reveal signatures of past pathogen exposure. To study patterns of TCR occurrence, a later analysis re-analyzed previously published TCR beta repertoires from hundreds of donors and added high-resolution HLA genotyping. Donor age, sex, ethnicity and CMV serostatus were collected together with the repertoire data. Using immunosequencing, the study profiled T cell repertoires from 500 to 800 subjects and related those repertoires to cytomegalovirus serostatus. An early release covering 550 to 700 HLA-typed donors comprised about 310 gigabases of sequencing data and tens of millions of unique TCR sequences. Typing coverage varied by locus: roughly 629-630 donors for A, B, C, DRB1 and DQB1; more than 500 for DQA1; more than 600 for DPA1; roughly 450 for DPB1. Findings and caveats that apply to the study as a whole: It was suggested by the authors that the approach could potentially be generalized to other disease states and immunological phenotypes. Because some donors lacked HLA typing at each locus, the association tests relied only on the typed subset. In vitro tests confirmed that a few of the cytomegalovirus-associated TCR beta chains recognize cytomegalovirus antigens. A cluster of highly shared sequence variants was judged likely to be a technical artifact of the sequencing pipeline. In a later analysis, the rate of TCR association differed among HLA loci, with DRB1 alleles having the most associated TCRs and HLA-C alleles having the fewest. Broadly in line with IMGT annotations, most TCR beta V segments showed up in productive rearrangements about 87% or about 30% of the time in an earlier analysis of 587 of the donors. The cohort was sequenced for TCR beta chains only, and without alpha or paired-chain data the features that could be detected were limited. Assigning TCR associations to individual alleles was difficult when HLA alleles, especially DR and DQ, strongly co-occurred. A further reported finding was that TCR beta sequences accurately predicted the HLA-A and HLA-B alleles for most subjects in the first cohort. Linkage disequilibrium might explain the correlated functional status among segregating V segments, but an unknown experimental factor could not be ruled out. The earlier analysis of some 560 of the donors excluded 15 to 20 rarely observed V segments, including chromosome 9 orphons, because counts were too low. A later analysis found that HLA-associated TCR beta chains were more clonally expanded and had lower generation probabilities than equally common non-associated chains. For the cohort, immune exposure information was limited to CMV serostatus. According to a later genetic analysis, donors in an Asian-associated ancestry cluster had fewer N-insertions in productive TCRs than the approximately 670-donor mean. Roughly uniform sequencing depth across donors was assumed in presence/absence analyses, although this assumption may not hold. In both the original and validation cohorts, the classifier was reported to diagnose cytomegalovirus status with high specificity and sensitivity. While some public TCRs were present in many individuals, most TCR sequences turned up only very rarely across donors. Specific HLA alleles were associated with 16,951 TCR beta sequences at a false discovery rate of 0.05 in a later analysis. Several of the top co-occurrence clusters appeared to be linked to parvovirus B19, influenza, CMV and Epstein-Barr virus, according to a later analysis. V-gene and J-gene trimming of TCR beta chains was associated with a missense DCLRE1C variant in a later genetic analysis, and the association was replicated in an independent cohort. In the study, 150 to 200 TCR beta chains were listed as associated with cytomegalovirus. According to a later analysis, most CMV-associated TCR beta chains appeared to be HLA-restricted, and the HLA associations seemed to be driven largely by CMV exposure. Because the 87-base-pair reads could not distinguish some IMGT-functional V segments, including TRBV6-2 and TRBV6-3, those segments were excluded.

Receptors were amplified or captured by the immunoSEQ multiplex PCR assay. For the multiplex PCR, a mixture combining 60 forward primers for TCR Vbeta segments and 13 reverse primers for TCR Jbeta segments was used. The CDR3 region of rearranged TCR beta genes was amplified from genomic DNA with a multiplex PCR assay. The Illumina HiSeq System was used to sequence the amplified TCR beta libraries as 87-base-pair reads. On the authors' methods: In a later analysis, tens of millions of unique TCR beta chains were counted across the 500 to 850 repertoires, and some 10 million of these chains were shared by at least two donors. Raw reads were error-corrected and collapsed into unique sequences with a nearest-neighbor algorithm that merged closely related sequences to remove PCR and sequencing errors. Alignment of CDR3 sequences to IMGT reference sequences was used to assign V, D and J gene segments. For a sequence to be retained, a match of at least six nucleotides to both a V gene segment and a J gene segment was required. Rearrangements were called productive when the CDR3 lacked stop codons and stayed in frame with V and J; all others were non-productive. Following IMGT convention, CDR3 was defined as the stretch from the second conserved V-encoded cysteine to the conserved J-encoded phenylalanine. The earlier analysis of 587 of the donors excluded any sequence lacking an unambiguous match to a single V gene segment. An earlier analysis of a few hundred of the donors classified V segments as functional when productive rearrangements were above 56.7% and as segregating when the standard deviation between donors was above 5%. A statistical classification framework was developed to diagnose cytomegalovirus status using the catalog of TCR beta chain sequences. A later analysis assigned V and J genes by comparing TCR nucleotide sequences with IMGT/GENE-DB human TR gene sequences. Using the TCRdist pipeline, a later analysis assigned CDR3 sequences along with most-parsimonious VDJ recombination scenarios. In a later analysis, each TCR beta chain was defined by its CDR3 amino acid sequence together with its V-gene family, and reads lacking a unique V-gene family were excluded. In a later analysis, approximately 640 highly shared, low-generation-probability nucleotide sequences were removed to address suspected cross-contamination and a sequencing artifact. In a later analysis, a clonal expansion index was calculated for each public chain from normalized within-repertoire ranks of inferred template counts. A later analysis computed generation probabilities with a VDJ recombination model fitted to out-of-frame rearrangements, and checked the results against IGoR. In a later analysis, hypergeometric tests were used to score TCR-TCR, TCR-HLA and TCR-CMV co-occurrence, with a repertoire-size bias correction applied to TCR pairs. False discovery rates were estimated in a later analysis by permuting HLA or CMV assignments 20 times. In a later analysis, co-occurring TCRs were grouped using DBSCAN, with TCRdist sequence similarity added in when clustering inside HLA-allele-positive subsets. Co-occurrence clustering excluded repertoires with fewer than 30,000 or more than 120,000 public chains, plus five with anomalous nucleotide sharing. TCRdb limited this immuneACCESS table to in-frame rearrangements with V and J called. A share of clones is missing; checked studies link under half to unresolved V genes, and the rest is unexplained. The DNA gave D and trimming, while V, J and clone size come from that table. The table for this sample lists some 130,000 clones; around 79% of them were counted only once. About 1.4% of the sample comes from the top ten.

Concerning this clone: The antigen it binds to is not known. No per-base quality is available; no much larger clone lies one base away.

In total, approximately 700 healthy bone marrow donors made up the cohort. At the time of sampling, all cohort members were nominally healthy, though unrecorded immune exposures were likely present. The donor was CMV seronegative and belonged to the group of more than 300 seronegative cohort members. Each donor provided a peripheral blood sample, and peripheral blood mononuclear cells were used for TCR beta sequencing. The Qiagen DNeasy Blood Extraction Kit was used to extract genomic DNA from the blood cell samples. Reading from cysteine to phenylalanine, the CDR3 counts 13 amino acids. Only the CDR3 part of the read is kept: 39 bases, read in frame from the first base. The germline V gene provides CDR1 SQVTM and CDR2 ANQGSEA. The junction shows trimming of 2 bases on V and 5 bases on J, plus 9 bases between the germline ends.

This clonotype originated in a woman aged 40-49 years in good health and CMV-seronegative. The sequencing input was PBMCs. The sequence links TRBV29-1 to TRBJ1-4, with no confidently assigned D gene. The CDR3 here reads CSVERRGNEKLFF. The nucleotide sequence reads TGCAGCGTTGAACGGCGCGGCAATGAAAAACTGTTTTTT.